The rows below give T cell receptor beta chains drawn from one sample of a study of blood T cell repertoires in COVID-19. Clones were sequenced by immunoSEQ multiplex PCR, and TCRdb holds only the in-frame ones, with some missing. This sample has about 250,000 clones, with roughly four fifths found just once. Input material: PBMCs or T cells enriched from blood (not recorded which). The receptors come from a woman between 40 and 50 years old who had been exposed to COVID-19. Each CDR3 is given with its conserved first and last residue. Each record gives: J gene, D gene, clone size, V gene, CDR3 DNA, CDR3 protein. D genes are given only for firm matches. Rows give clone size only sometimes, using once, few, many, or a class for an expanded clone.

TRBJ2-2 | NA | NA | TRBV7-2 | TGTGCCAGCAGCTTTTCTGGGACAGAGCTGTTTTTT | CASSFSGTELFF
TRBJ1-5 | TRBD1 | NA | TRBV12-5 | TGTGCTAGTGGTTTGGTATTGGGACAGGGCGTCAATCAGCCCCAGCATTTT | CASGLVLGQGVNQPQHF
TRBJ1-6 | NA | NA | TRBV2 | TGTGCCAGCAAGGCAGGGGATGTAAATTCACCCCTCCACTTT | CASKAGDVNSPLHF
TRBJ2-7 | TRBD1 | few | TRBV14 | TGTGCCAGCAGCCAAGGGGACAGGAGCATCTACGAGCAGTACTTC | CASSQGDRSIYEQYF
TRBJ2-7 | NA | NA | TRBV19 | TGTGCCAGTAGTATAGAAACCCCGACTAGCTCCTACGAGCAGTACTTC | CASSIETPTSSYEQYF
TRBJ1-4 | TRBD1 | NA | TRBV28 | TGTGCCAGCAGTTTCTCGGACAGGGCATACGAAAAACTGTTTTTT | CASSFSDRAYEKLFF
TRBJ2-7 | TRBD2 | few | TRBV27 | TGTGCCAGCAGTTTTGCTAGCGGGGGGAACTACGAGCAGTACTTC | CASSFASGGNYEQYF
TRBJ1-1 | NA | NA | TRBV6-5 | TGTGCCAGCAGTTTACAGGGAGCGAACACTGAAGCTTTCTTT | CASSLQGANTEAFF
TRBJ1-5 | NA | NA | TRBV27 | TGTGCCAGCAGTCCTGGGACACTGAATCAGCCCCAGCATTTT | CASSPGTLNQPQHF
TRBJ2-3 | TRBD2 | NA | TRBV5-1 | TGCGCCAGCAGCAAGTATAGCGGGGGGCCCGAGTATACGCAGTATTTT | CASSKYSGGPEYTQYF
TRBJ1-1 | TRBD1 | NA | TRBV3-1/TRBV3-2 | TGTGCCAGCAGCCAATGGACAGGGGACACTGAAGCTTTCTTT | CASSQWTGDTEAFF
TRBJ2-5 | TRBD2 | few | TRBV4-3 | TGCGCCAGCAGCCAAGATGGACTAGCGGGGGGAGAGACCCAGTACTTC | CASSQDGLAGGETQYF
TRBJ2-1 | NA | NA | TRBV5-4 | TGTGCCAGCAGCTCGCGCGTGGGGGCCCCCTACAATGAGCAGTTCTTC | CASSSRVGAPYNEQFF
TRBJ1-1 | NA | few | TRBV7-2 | TGTGCCAGCAGCTTGGTCCTACAGGGTCTTGGTGGCACTGAAGCTTTCTTT | CASSLVLQGLGGTEAFF
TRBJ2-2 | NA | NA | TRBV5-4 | TGTGCCAGCAGCTCCATGGGGGGTTCCACCGGGGAGCTGTTTTTT | CASSSMGGSTGELFF
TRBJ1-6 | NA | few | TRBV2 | TGTGCCAGCAGTGAATATGGGGACACAGTTATTTCACCCCTCCACTTT | CASSEYGDTVISPLHF
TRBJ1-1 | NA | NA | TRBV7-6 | TGTGCCAGCAGCGGGGGGGGGCGCCAAAACACTGAAGCTTTCTTT | CASSGGGRQNTEAFF
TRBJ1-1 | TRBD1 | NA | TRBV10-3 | TGTGCCCCCAGCCAGGGGGCTAGAAAAGCTTTCTTT | CAPSQGARKAFF
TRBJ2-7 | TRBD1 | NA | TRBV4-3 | TGCGCCAGCAGCCAAGAGGTGACAGGGGCCTACGAGCAGTACTTC | CASSQEVTGAYEQYF
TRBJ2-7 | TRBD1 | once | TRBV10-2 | TGCGCCAGCAGGGACAGGGGTTACGAGCAGTACTTC | CASRDRGYEQYF
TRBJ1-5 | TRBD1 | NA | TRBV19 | TGTGCCAGTAGTGCCCGGGACAGGGGTAGCAATCAGCCCCAGCATTTT | CASSARDRGSNQPQHF
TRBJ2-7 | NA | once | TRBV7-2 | TGTGCCAGCAGCCTTTCATTTACGGGAGCCTACGAGCAGTACTTC | CASSLSFTGAYEQYF